Detailed here is one T cell receptor beta chain. What it recognizes is unknown. The data derive from a study of T-cell memory formation after mild COVID-19. Study details: TCR clusters largely stayed donor specific.

Study results and caveats: Pre-infection memory showed some responding clones, and this suggested that cross-reactive memory joined. Balance between CD4 and CD8 was seen in clones contracting day 15 to 85, and a CD4+ lean was seen in later expanders.

The CDR3 is 13 amino acids. CDR1 is DFQATT and CDR2 is SNEGSKA in the germline V gene (reference sequence). The V gene end was trimmed by 5 bases and the J gene end by 10 bases; junction bases not matched to a gene: 8. MiXCR, run by TCRdb on the 5' RACE reads, gives a single entry per CDR3 protein. In the table there are hundreds of thousands of distinct CDR3 sequences, 18% of which are singletons. The specimen was PBMCs or a T cell subset sorted from them (not recorded which). The receptor comes from an adult woman who had mild COVID-19 (a few samples of this study predate the infection). Cell type and time point are not known. The J gene is TRBJ2-7, the V gene TRBV20-1; 13 positions match TRBD2. In nucleotides, the CDR3 is TGCAGTGCTCCGGGACTAGCGGGATTTGGACAGTACTTC. It specifies CSAPGLAGFGQYF.